One sample yielded the 2 T cell receptor beta chains listed below, sequenced in a study of T cells in Graves' hyperthyroidism and ophthalmopathy. TCR beta CDR3 regions were amplified from RNA transcripts. The primer set for the first-round RT-PCR of the TCR CDR3 was HTBI. TCRdb reanalysed the multiplex PCR reads using MiXCR and keeps one entry per CDR3 protein. The data contain approximately 720,000 distinct CDR3 sequences, roughly a sixth of them singletons. The source material was blood. These receptor sequences come from a woman aged 45-60 years with Graves' hyperthyroidism that later progressed to Graves' ophthalmopathy.

The chain employs TRBV7-8 and TRBJ2-2; TRBD2 aligns across 13 bases. The CDR3 covers 17 residues. Unmatched junction bases numbered 4, after V lost 1 base and J lost 5 bases. Germline values: CDR1 SGHVS, CDR2 FQNEAQ. CDR3 residues: CASSLELAGGGTGELFF. CDR3 DNA: TGTGCCAGCAGCTTAGAACTAGCGGGGGGGGGGACCGGGGAGCTGTTTTTT.

The table lists this clonotype with a few counts. The chain joins TRBV13 to TRBJ1-2, with TRBD1 matching 8 bases. Germline V CDR1 and CDR2: PRHDT, FYEKMQ (reference sequence). The CDR3 is 14 residues long. V trimming: 2 bases; J trimming: 5 bases; junction bases outside the gene matches: 4. The DNA for the CDR3 is TGTGCCAGCAGCTTACAGGGGGCGCGGTATGGCTACACCTTC. It codes for CASSLQGARYGYTF.